The T cell receptor beta chain described here comes from a study of regulatory T cells in long-lasting Graves disease. The authors built TCR beta libraries using iRepertoire HTBI primers and Arm-PCR of CDR3 regions. TCRdb called the multiplex PCR reads again in MiXCR, with one record for every CDR3 protein. Found here are under 700,000 distinct CDR3 sequences, roughly 16% of them singletons; the top ten hold around 25%. In regard to this clonotype: No antigen is known for it. A single base separates this from a much larger clone, so it may be a read error.

Germline assignment: CDR1 SGHRS and CDR2 YFSETQ. CDR3 length: 15 residues. Study observations and caveats: Persistent disease was associated with favored TRBV28 usage and with favored use of TRBJ1-2 and TRBJ2-5.

Time point noted: newly diagnosed GD, antithyroid drugs for less than 3 months. Scientists built the TCR library using RNA that was extracted from PBMCs. American Thyroid Association guidelines defined how Graves' disease was diagnosed. These records were also assigned to another study, of T cells in Graves' hyperthyroidism and ophthalmopathy.

This receptor was taken from a woman aged 35-65 years with Graves disease. The input for sequencing was peripheral blood mononuclear cells (PBMCs), taken at new diagnosis, from a patient treated with antithyroid drugs. The rearrangement uses TRBV5-1 and TRBJ1-1; D perhaps matches TRBD1 (5 bases). The CDR3 region is CASSLEARREAEALF. CDR3 in DNA: TGCGCCAGCAGCTTGGAGGCCCGCAGGGAGGCTGAAGCTCTCTTT. Filled out from reference TRBV5-1 and TRBJ1-1, the complete variable domain reads KAGVTQTPRYLIKTRGQQVTLSCSPISGHRSVSWYQQTPGQGLQFLFEYFSETQRNKGNFPGRFSGRQFSNSRSEMNVSTLELGDSALYLCASSLEARREAEALFGQGTRLTVV.